This passage covers 2 T cell receptor beta chains from one sample sequenced in a study of shared clonotypes between healthy human individuals. Here immunoSEQ multiplex PCR was the method, and the copy in TCRdb shows in-frame clones only, minus some. Here the sample spans about 660,000 clones, approximately 79% being singletons. The sequenced material came from memory CD4+ T cells sorted from blood. Subset here: CD45RA-negative fraction. Every receptor here comes from a woman aged 25 to 45 in good health.

V is TRBV2 and J is TRBJ1-1; TRBD1 matches 8 bases. Trimming took 7 bases from V and 6 from J; bases not matched to a gene: 10. CDR1 and CDR2 (germline): SNHLY, FYNNEI. The CDR3 sequence is 14 residues long. The DNA of the CDR3 is TGTGCCAGCATTCCCCCAGGGGGCCACGCTGAAGCTTTCTTT. This encodes CASIPPGGHAEAFF.

With respect to this clone: Different DNA sequences within this sample yield the same CDR3. V usage is TRBV30 and J usage is TRBJ1-1; D gene uncertain. This CDR3 spans 13 amino acids. V was cut by 0 bases and J by 1 base, with 6 bases left in between. CDR1 is GTSNPN, CDR2 SVGIG, per germline (reference sequence). In DNA, the CDR3 is TGTGCCTGGAGTGTACAAGGGAACACTGAAGCTTTCTTT. This encodes CAWSVQGNTEAFF.